This entry describes one T cell receptor (beta chain). The V and J ends lost 6 bases and 2 bases respectively, with 10 bases between them. Germline CDR1 reads KGHSH; CDR2 reads LQKENI. CDR3 length: 13 amino acids. This entry comes from a study of CD8 T cells in Susac syndrome. It was with random hexamers that 0.5 to 1 ug RNA was reverse transcribed. TCRdb re-called the immunoSEQ multiplex PCR reads with MiXCR, one entry per CDR3 protein. The sample has 150,000 or so distinct CDR3 sequences, around 95% seen once; the top ten hold roughly 0.14%. The receptor's source is a human donor with Susac syndrome. Sequenced sample: CD4+ T cells from PBMCs. The chain combines TRBV18 with TRBJ1-1; a possible D gene is TRBD1 (6 bases). Here the CDR3 DNA reads TGTGCCAGCTCCCGGGACATTAACACTGAAGCTTTCTTT. Its protein is CASSRDINTEAFF.